The 22 T cell receptor beta chains below all came from one sample that was sequenced in a study of post-analysis software for immune sequencing data. Points from the study as a whole: TRBV segments more frequent in patients than in controls numbered several and included TRBV5-6, TRBV5-1 and TRBV20-1.

Antigens of these TCRs are unknown. Unique molecular identifiers featured in each of the TCR beta cDNA libraries. MiXCR, applied by TCRdb to the PCR reads, yields one record per CDR3 protein. There are about 170,000 distinct CDR3 sequences in the sample; about 30% occur only once, and around 1.5% lies in the top ten. The source material was blood. The receptor set was obtained from a girl aged 10-17 years with multiple sclerosis.

This clonotype was seen many times. This chain joins TRBV9 and TRBJ2-5; 15 nucleotides line up with TRBD2. This CDR3 spans 16 amino acids. Germline CDR1 and CDR2: SGDLS and YYNGEE. V shed 5 bases and J 4 bases; nucleotides not matched to a gene: 6. The CDR3 is CASSDPGLAGGETQYF. Written as DNA, the CDR3 is TGTGCCAGCAGTGACCCGGGACTAGCGGGAGGAGAGACCCAGTACTTC.

Here the CDR3 DNA reads TGTGCCAGCTCACTTCTTGGTACGGAGACCCAGTACTTC. Residues: CASSLLGTETQYF. The rearrangement uses TRBV18 and TRBJ2-5; the D is unclear. V was pared by 4 bases and J by 5 bases, with 11 bases between. Looked up from germline, CDR1 is KGHSH and CDR2 is LQKENI. The length of the CDR3 is 13 residues.

V is TRBV7-9 and J is TRBJ2-5; TRBD1 is a possible D gene (5 bases). The CDR3 is 13 residues long. Trimming stripped 3 bases from V and 2 bases from J, with 7 bases between. The germline CDR1 and CDR2 sequences are SEHNR and FQNEAQ (reference sequence). Here the CDR3 reads CASSFDRQETQYF. CDR3 sequence (DNA): TGTGCCAGCAGCTTTGACAGACAAGAGACCCAGTACTTC.

The CDR3 region is CASSFSPGQGVYTEAFF. The CDR3 nucleotides are TGTGCCAGCAGCTTTAGCCCGGGACAGGGGGTGTACACTGAAGCTTTCTTT. The gene calls are TRBV5-4 and TRBJ1-1; 11 bases align to TRBD1. Germline V CDR1 and CDR2: SGHNT, YYREEE (reference sequence). The CDR3 length is 17 residues. Trimming cost V 2 bases and J 3 bases; bases outside gene matches: 9.

The V call is TRBV12-3 or TRBV12-4, the J call TRBJ1-2; D not certain. The ends were cut back, 5 bases at V and 3 bases at J, with 4 bases in the middle. The CDR3 length is 11 residues. CDR3 sequence (DNA): TGTGCCAGCAGTGGCGACTATGGCTACACCTTC. Translating gives CASSGDYGYTF.

Of note for this clonotype: One end of the junction varies from germline; a read error may be responsible. J is TRBJ1-1 and V is TRBV15; possibly TRBD1 for D (6 bases). The CDR3 is 18 residues long. CDR1 and CDR2 from the germline V gene are LNHNV and YYDKDF (reference sequence). In DNA form, the CDR3 reads TGTGCCACCAGCTCCCGGATTACGAGACAGGTCCGGGAAACTGGAGCTTTCTTT. Translating it yields CATSSRITRQVRETGAFF.

This clonotype was observed a handful of times. V gene TRBV12-3 or TRBV12-4 combines with J gene TRBJ2-1; D not certain. The length of the CDR3 is 14 residues. Trimming shortened V by 7 bases and J by 2 bases, and 12 bases separated the two germline ends. The CDR3 nucleotides are TGTGCCAGCACCCTCCTAGGGCCCTACAATGAGCAGTTCTTC. Its translation: CASTLLGPYNEQFF.

Comments on this clonotype: One end of the junction varies from germline; a read error may be responsible. This sequence joins TRBV7-9 and TRBJ2-1; possibly TRBD2 for D (6 bases). Germline assignment: CDR1 SEHNR and CDR2 FQNEAQ (reference sequence). This CDR3 has 15 amino acids. The CDR3 sequence: CASRQRLGVVNVQFF. CDR3 sequence (DNA): TGTGCCAGCAGGCAGAGACTAGGGGTTGTAAATGTGCAGTTCTTC. Supplemented by reference TRBV7-9 and TRBJ2-1, the full variable domain reads DTGVSQNPRHKITKRGQNVTFRCDPISEHNRLYWYRQTLGQGPEFLTYFQNEAQLEKSRLLSDRFSAERPKGSFSTLEIQRTEQGDSAMYLCASRQRLGVVNVQFFGPGTRLTVL.

This sequence joins TRBV24-1 and TRBJ2-5; TRBD2 aligns across 14 bases. J was trimmed by 4 bases and V by 10 bases; bases with no gene match: 7. Germline V CDR1 and CDR2: KGHDR, SFDVKD. The CDR3 is made up of 15 amino acids. The CDR3 bases are TGTGCCACTGGGGGGACTAGCGGGGGCCTAGAGACCCAGTACTTC. Its protein product is CATGGTSGGLETQYF.

This clonotype occurred many times. The rearrangement links TRBV5-6 to TRBJ2-7; 8 bases map to TRBD1. CDR1 SGHDT and CDR2 YYEEEE come from the germline V gene. Trimming took 2 bases from V and 2 from J; bases not matched to a gene: 6. CDR3 size: 15 residues. CDR3 region: CASSFDRGGAYEQYF. DNA of the CDR3: TGTGCCAGCAGCTTTGACAGGGGTGGTGCCTACGAGCAGTACTTC.

On this clonotype itself: A read error may explain this, as a much larger clone is one base away. V and J are TRBV28 and TRBJ1-2; 8 bases are shared with TRBD1. Germline V gene lookup returns CDR1 MDHEN and CDR2 SYDVKM. V lost 6 bases and J lost 4; bases outside the gene matches: 10. This CDR3 is 15 amino acids long. The chain's CDR3 is CASRVTGGTSYGYTF. The CDR3 DNA sequence: TGTGCCAGCAGGGTTACAGGGGGAACTAGCTATGGCTACACCTTC.

This clonotype was seen a handful of times. This chain connects TRBV4-1 to TRBJ1-1; D ambiguous. V was trimmed by 0 bases and J by 4 bases, leaving 12 bases between them. The CDR3 is made up of 15 amino acids. The germline V gene encodes CDR1 MGHRA and CDR2 YSYEKL. CDR3 in DNA: TGCGCCAGCAGCCAAGATCAACCGTGGGGCACTGAAGCTTTCTTT. Protein sequence: CASSQDQPWGTEAFF.

The chain couples TRBV5-1 to TRBJ2-7, with D perhaps matching TRBD2 (5 bases). This CDR3 region has 14 residues. The V gene's germline CDR1 is SGHRS and CDR2 YFSETQ. With 0 bases removed from V and 0 bases from J, the gap between germline ends came to 7 bases. Here the CDR3 reads CASSLGTFSYEQYF. In DNA form, the CDR3 reads TGCGCCAGCAGCTTGGGGACTTTCTCCTACGAGCAGTACTTC.

A note on this clonotype: This may come from a read error, since a much larger clone is one base off. The rearrangement uses TRBV15 and TRBJ2-7, with D possibly being TRBD1 (6 bases). This CDR3 contains 13 residues. Per germline, CDR1 LNHNV and CDR2 YYDKDF (reference sequence). The CDR3 DNA sequence: TGTGCCACCGGTAGGGGGAATGGCTACGGGCAGTACTTC. This codes for CATGRGNGYGQYF.

The CDR3 loop is CASSQLTVGNTEAFF. The CDR3 nucleotides read TGCGCCAGCAGCCAACTCACCGTCGGAAACACTGAAGCTTTCTTT. The chain employs TRBV4-1 and TRBJ1-1; the D is unclear. Between the trimmed V and J ends, which lost 2 bases and 2 bases, there was a span of 12 bases. CDR3 length: 15 amino acids. The germline V gene encodes CDR1 MGHRA and CDR2 YSYEKL.

A few counts support this clonotype. This chain joins TRBV25-1 and TRBJ1-1; 11 bases are a match to TRBD1. Trimming cost V 8 bases and J 3 bases; bases outside gene matches: 8. Looked up from germline, CDR1 is MGHDK and CDR2 is SYGVNS. The CDR3 has 15 amino acids. The CDR3 region has the DNA TGTGCCAGCCGGGGGAGGGGACAGGGGGACACTGAAGCTTTCTTT. It translates to CASRGRGQGDTEAFF. Full variable domain (remainder filled in from reference TRBV25-1 and TRBJ1-1): EADIYQTPRYLVIGTGKKITLECSQTMGHDKMYWYQQDPGMELHLIHYSYGVNSTEKGDLSSESTVSRIRTEHFPLTLESARPSHTSQYLCASRGRGQGDTEAFFGQGTRLTVV.

This clonotype was counted a few times. A much larger clone differs from this one at a single base, so this may be a read error. The rearrangement joins TRBV4-1 to TRBJ2-4; no clear D gene. With the DNA end fitting TRBJ2-7 better, the J assignment may be wrong. Germline V gene data show CDR1 as MGHRA and CDR2 as YSYEKL. This CDR3 has 15 residues. The CDR3 here is CASSQDEVTDYEQYF. CDR3 DNA sequence: TGCGCCAGCAGCCAAGACGAGGTGACGGACTACGAGCAGTACTTC.

This clonotype was counted only a few times. The rearrangement uses TRBV5-4 and TRBJ2-3; D possibly corresponds to TRBD1 (6 bases). Germline CDR1 reads SGHNT; CDR2 reads YYREEE (reference sequence). This CDR3 has 15 residues. V was trimmed by 2 bases and J by 3 bases, leaving 13 bases between them. CDR3 sequence reads: CASSFNRERTDTQYF. CDR3 in DNA: TGTGCCAGCAGCTTTAACAGGGAGAGAACAGATACGCAGTATTTT.

J is TRBJ2-7 and V is TRBV24-1; 10 positions match TRBD1. Germline CDR1 is KGHDR and CDR2 is SFDVKD. The CDR3 has 14 residues. V trimming: 4 bases; J trimming: 8 bases; junction bases outside the gene matches: 7. This CDR3 reads CATSEPRDRGKQYF. In nucleotides, the CDR3 is TGTGCCACCAGTGAGCCCCGGGACAGGGGCAAGCAGTACTTC.

This clonotype was recorded many times. The chain is built from TRBV29-1 and TRBJ1-4, with D unclear. Germline V gene sequence: CDR1 SQVTM, CDR2 ANQGSEA. CDR3 size: 12 residues. V was pared by 7 bases and J by 8 bases, with 14 bases between. CDR3 in DNA: TGCAGCGCCTTGAGTGGAAGAGAAAAACTGTTTTTT. It translates to CSALSGREKLFF.

The chain combines TRBV27 with TRBJ1-5, with no clear D. Germline CDR1 MNHEY, CDR2 SMNVEV (reference sequence). There are 16 residues in the CDR3. The V end lost 6 bases, the J end lost 4 bases, and 19 bases lay between the germline ends. The chain's CDR3 is CASRALTGFNNQPQHF. CDR3 nucleotide sequence: TGTGCCAGCAGGGCGTTAACTGGGTTTAATAATCAGCCCCAGCATTTT.

This clonotype was detected a few times. The chain employs TRBV11-2 and TRBJ1-2, with D perhaps TRBD1 (6 bases). This CDR3 is built from 14 residues. CDR1 is SGHAT, CDR2 FQNNGV, per germline. V lost 1 base to trimming and J lost 3 bases, with 9 bases between them. The CDR3 loop reads CASSLGGADYGYTF. Written as DNA, the CDR3 is TGTGCCAGCAGCTTAGGGGGGGCTGACTATGGCTACACCTTC. Combining the CDR3 with reference TRBV11-2 and TRBJ1-2 gives the whole variable domain EAGVAQSPRYKIIEKRQSVAFWCNPISGHATLYWYQQILGQGPKLLIQFQNNGVVDDSQLPKDRFSAERLKGVDSTLKIQPAKLEDSAVYLCASSLGGADYGYTFGSGTRLTVV.